This T cell receptor beta chain was retrieved from a study of blood T cells in healthy people across ages. This clonotype was observed at least ten times. The antigen remains undetermined. Findings and limits, study-wide: Diversity was higher, and naive CD4+ cells more numerous, in long-lived donors than in aged donors.

Then a second PCR, running roughly 6 to 11 cycles, was carried out with a sample-barcoded 5' primer and a J-beta primer mix. TCRdb fed the 5' RACE reads into MiXCR, producing one record per CDR3 protein. The sample lists about 900,000 distinct CDR3 sequences, around 48% seen once, with 13% in the top ten. The CDR3 covers 13 residues. Germline V gene sequence: CDR1 MDHEN, CDR2 SYDVKM. The V and J ends lost 7 bases and 1 base respectively, with 11 bases between them. The sample comprised blood. The V call is TRBV28, the J call TRBJ2-7; unclear D gene. The receptor comes from a man aged 30 to 39 in good health. CDR3 nucleotides: TGTGCCAGCATTTCGACGGATTCCTACGAGCAGTACTTC. Its translation: CASISTDSYEQYF. Full variable domain (outside the CDR3, taken from reference TRBV28 and TRBJ2-7): DVKVTQSSRYLVKRTGEKVFLECVQDMDHENMFWYRQDPGLGLRLIYFSYDVKMKEKGDIPEGYSVSREKKERFSLILESASTNQTSMYLCASISTDSYEQYFGPGTRLTVT.